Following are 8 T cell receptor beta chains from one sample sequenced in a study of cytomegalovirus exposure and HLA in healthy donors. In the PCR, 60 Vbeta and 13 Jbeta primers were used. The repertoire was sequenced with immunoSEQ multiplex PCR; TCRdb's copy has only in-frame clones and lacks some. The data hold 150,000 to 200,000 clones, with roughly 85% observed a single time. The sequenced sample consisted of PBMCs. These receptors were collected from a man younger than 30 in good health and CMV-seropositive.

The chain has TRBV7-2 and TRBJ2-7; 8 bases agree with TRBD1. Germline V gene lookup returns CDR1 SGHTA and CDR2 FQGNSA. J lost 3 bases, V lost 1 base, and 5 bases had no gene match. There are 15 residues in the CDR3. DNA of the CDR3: TGTGCCAGCAGCTTAGTCGTGGACAGGGACTACGAGCAGTACTTC. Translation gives CASSLVVDRDYEQYF.

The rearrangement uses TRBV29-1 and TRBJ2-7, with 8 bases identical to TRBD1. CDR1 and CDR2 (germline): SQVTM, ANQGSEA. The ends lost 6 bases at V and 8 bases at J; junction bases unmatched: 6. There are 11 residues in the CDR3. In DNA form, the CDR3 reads TGCAGCGTGGACGACAGGGGAAAGCAGTACTTC. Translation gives CSVDDRGKQYF.

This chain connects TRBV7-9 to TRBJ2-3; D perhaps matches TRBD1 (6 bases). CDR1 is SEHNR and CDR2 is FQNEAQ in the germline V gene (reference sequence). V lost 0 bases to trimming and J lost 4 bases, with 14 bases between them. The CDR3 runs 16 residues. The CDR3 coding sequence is TGTGCCAGCAGCTTAGCGAGACAGGCCCCCCCAGATACGCAGTATTTT. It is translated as CASSLARQAPPDTQYF.

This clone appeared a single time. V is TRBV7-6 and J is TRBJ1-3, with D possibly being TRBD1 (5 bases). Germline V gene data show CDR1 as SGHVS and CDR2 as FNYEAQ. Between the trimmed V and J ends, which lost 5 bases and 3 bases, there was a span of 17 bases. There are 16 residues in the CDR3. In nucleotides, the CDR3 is TGTGCCAGCAGCCCCCTGAATGGGGGGTTTGGAAACACCATATATTTT. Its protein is CASSPLNGGFGNTIYF. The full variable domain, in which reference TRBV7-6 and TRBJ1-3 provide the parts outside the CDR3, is GAGVSQSPRYKVTKRGQDVALRCDPISGHVSLYWYRQALGQGPEFLTYFNYEAQQDKSGLPNDRFSAERPEGSISTLTIQRTEQRDSAMYRCASSPLNGGFGNTIYFGEGSWLTVV.

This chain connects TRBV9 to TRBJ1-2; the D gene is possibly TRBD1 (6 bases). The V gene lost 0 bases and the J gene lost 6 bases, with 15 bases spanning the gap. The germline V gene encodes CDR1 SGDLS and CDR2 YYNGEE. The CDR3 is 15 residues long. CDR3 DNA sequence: TGTGCCAGCAGCGTAGACTTTACAGGGAAGGATGGCTACACCTTC. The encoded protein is CASSVDFTGKDGYTF.

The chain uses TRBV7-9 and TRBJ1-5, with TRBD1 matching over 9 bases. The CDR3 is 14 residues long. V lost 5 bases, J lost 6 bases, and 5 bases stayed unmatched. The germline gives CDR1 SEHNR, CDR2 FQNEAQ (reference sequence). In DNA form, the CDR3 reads TGTGCCAGCAGCCGGACAGGGGCCAGTCAGCCCCAGCATTTT. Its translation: CASSRTGASQPQHF.

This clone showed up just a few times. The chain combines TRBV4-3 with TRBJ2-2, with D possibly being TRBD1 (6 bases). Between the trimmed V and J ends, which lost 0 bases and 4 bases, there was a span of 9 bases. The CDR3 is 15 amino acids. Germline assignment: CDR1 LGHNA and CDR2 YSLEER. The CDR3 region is CASSQEGGATGELFF. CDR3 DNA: TGCGCCAGCAGCCAAGAAGGGGGAGCCACCGGGGAGCTGTTTTTT.

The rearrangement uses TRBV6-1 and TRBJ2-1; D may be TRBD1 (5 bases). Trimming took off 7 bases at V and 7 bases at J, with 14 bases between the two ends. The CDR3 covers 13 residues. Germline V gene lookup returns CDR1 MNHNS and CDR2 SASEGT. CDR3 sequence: CASISDSFNEQFF. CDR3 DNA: TGTGCCAGCATCTCAGACAGTTTTAATGAGCAGTTCTTC.